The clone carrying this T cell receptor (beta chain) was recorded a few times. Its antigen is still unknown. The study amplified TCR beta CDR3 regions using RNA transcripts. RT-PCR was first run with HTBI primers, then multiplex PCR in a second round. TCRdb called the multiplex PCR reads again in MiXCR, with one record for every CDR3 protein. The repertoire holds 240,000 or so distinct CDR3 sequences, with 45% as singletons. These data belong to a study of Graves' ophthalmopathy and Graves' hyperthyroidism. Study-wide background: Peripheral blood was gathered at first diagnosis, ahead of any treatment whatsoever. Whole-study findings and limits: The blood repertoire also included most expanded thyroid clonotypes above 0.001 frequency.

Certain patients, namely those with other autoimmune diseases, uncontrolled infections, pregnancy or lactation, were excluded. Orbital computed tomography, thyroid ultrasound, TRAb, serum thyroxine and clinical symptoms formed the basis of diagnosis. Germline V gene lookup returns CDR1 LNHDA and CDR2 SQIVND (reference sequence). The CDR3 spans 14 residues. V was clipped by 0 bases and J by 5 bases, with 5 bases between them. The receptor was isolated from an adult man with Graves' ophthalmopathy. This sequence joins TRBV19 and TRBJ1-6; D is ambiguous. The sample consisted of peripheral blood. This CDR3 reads CASSIDQHNSPLHF. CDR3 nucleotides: TGTGCCAGTAGTATAGACCAGCATAATTCACCCCTCCACTTT.